This T cell receptor (beta chain) comes out of a study of OX40 agonist ivuxolimab in advanced cancers. Study information: Patients received the agonistic anti-OX40 (CD134) antibody ivuxolimab. All patients had ivuxolimab intravenously every 2 weeks at 0.01 to 10 mg/kg.

Trimming left V 2 bases short and J 3 bases short, with 8 bases between. In germline, CDR1 is SGHTA, CDR2 FQGNSA. The CDR3 runs 14 residues. Generated by immunoSEQ multiplex PCR, the TCRdb table keeps only in-frame clones and is missing some. The sample holds 45,000 to 65,000 clones; approximately 83% are singletons and the top ten take approximately 3%. The cohort excluded patients with autoimmune disease history or systemic immunosuppression. The specimen was CD4+ or CD8+ T cells sorted from blood, collected in a trial of the OX40 agonist ivuxolimab. The sequence was collected from an adult with an advanced solid tumor such as melanoma, head and neck, liver or kidney cancer. The V and J genes are TRBV7-2 and TRBJ1-3; D not resolved. CDR3 coding DNA: TGTGCCAGCAGCTTACGGGGTGGTGGAAACACCATATATTTT. Translation gives CASSLRGGGNTIYF.